The clone carrying this TCR beta chain was seen only once. Assay: immunoSEQ multiplex PCR; the TCRdb copy retains only in-frame clones and omits some. The data contain hundreds of thousands of clones, around 82% of them singletons. Unmatched junction bases numbered 10, after V lost 4 bases and J lost 8 bases. CDR3 size: 15 residues. Per germline, CDR1 SGHDT and CDR2 YYEEEE. This record belongs to a study of blood T cell repertoires in COVID-19. The age range of participants was 18 to 89 years, with residence in under 25 US areas. Cohort assignment relied on participant-reported clinical history. Each exposed participant met a COVID-19 case in the 2 weeks preceding study entry.

The sequence came from a woman between 50 and 59 years old who had been exposed to COVID-19. This chain uses TRBV5-6 with TRBJ2-1, with 9 bases identical to TRBD1. The sample was PBMCs or T cells enriched from blood (not recorded which). CDR3 sequence reads: CASSDTGTGRDEQFF. DNA for the CDR3: TGTGCCAGCAGCGATACCGGGACAGGGAGAGATGAGCAGTTCTTC. Based on the CDR3 plus reference TRBV5-6 and TRBJ2-1, the full variable domain is DAGVTQSPTHLIKTRGQQVTLRCSPKSGHDTVSWYQQALGQGPQFIFQYYEEEERQRGNFPDRFSGHQFPNYSSELNVNALLLGDSALYLCASSDTGTGRDEQFFGPGTRLTVL.